These 18 T cell receptor beta chains were all obtained from the same sample, sequenced in a study of metastatic and nonmetastatic thyroid tumors. TCRdb re-called the PCR reads with MiXCR. The sample contains around 19,000 clones, under 35% of which appear only once. Until they underwent thyroid surgery, no patient had received any treatment. Sequences were obtained from blood. The receptors derive from a female donor with papillary thyroid cancer or a benign thyroid nodule (not recorded which). Some clones in this sample may be carry-over from other donors' samples.

Many counts were recorded for this clone. Within the sample, other DNA sequences also encode this same CDR3. The chain carries TRBV13 and TRBJ1-6; no firm D call. V was pared by 3 bases and J by 6 bases, with 12 bases between. Germline V gene lookup returns CDR1 PRHDT and CDR2 FYEKMQ (reference sequence). The CDR3 is 15 amino acids. The CDR3 DNA follows: TGTGCCAGCAGCTTGGTTCCGGGCAGTAATTCACCCCTCCACTTT. Protein product: CASSLVPGSNSPLHF.

The rearrangement uses TRBV11-2 and TRBJ2-3, with 7 bases matching TRBD2. CDR3 size: 15 residues. Germline V CDR1 and CDR2: SGHAT, FQNNGV. Trimming took 3 bases from V and 6 from J; bases not matched to a gene: 9. The CDR3 nucleotides read TGTGCCAGCAGCTTGGGTAGCGGGCCGAGGGATACGCAGTATTTT. This gives the protein CASSLGSGPRDTQYF.

V and J are TRBV27 and TRBJ2-1, with 14 positions matching TRBD2. CDR3 size: 19 residues. The ends lost 6 bases at V and 0 bases at J; junction bases unmatched: 10. CDR1 is MNHEY, CDR2 SMNVEV, per germline (reference sequence). The CDR3 loop reads CASSSLTSGGGFSYNEQFF. CDR3 coding DNA: TGTGCCAGCAGCTCCCTGACTAGCGGGGGGGGGTTCTCCTACAATGAGCAGTTCTTC.

In its sample, this clone was seen a few times. This chain links TRBV6-5 with TRBJ1-5; no definite D call. This CDR3 comprises 14 residues. V was clipped by 2 bases and J by 0 bases, with 5 bases between them. Germline CDR1 and CDR2: MNHEY and SVGAGI. CDR3: CASSYTHSNQPQHF. The CDR3 DNA sequence: TGTGCCAGCAGTTACACCCATAGCAATCAGCCCCAGCATTTT.

This clone appeared a few times. The chain has TRBV2 and TRBJ1-6, with D perhaps TRBD1 (5 bases). Deletions cut 4 bases from V and 6 bases from J, with 10 bases between. The CDR3 loop spans 14 amino acids. The germline V gene encodes CDR1 SNHLY and CDR2 FYNNEI. This CDR3 is CASSGGGSNSPLHF. As DNA, the CDR3 is TGTGCCAGCAGTGGGGGGGGGTCTAATTCACCCCTCCACTTT.

This clone was observed a few times. At one boundary the junction diverges from the germline segment, which might be a read error. The chain couples TRBV28 to TRBJ2-1; weak D call: TRBD2 (6 bases). The CDR3 extends over 15 amino acids. The germline CDR1 and CDR2 sequences are MDHEN and SYDVKM. The CDR3 DNA is TGTGCCAGTAGTTTAGTCGGGGGTGCGCACAATGAGCAGTTCTTC. It is translated as CASSLVGGAHNEQFF.

This clone showed up just a few times. The chain employs TRBV12-3 or TRBV12-4 and TRBJ2-7; 11 positions agree with TRBD2. J was trimmed by 6 bases and V by 2 bases; bases with no gene match: 0. The CDR3 runs to 13 residues. The CDR3 DNA is TGTGCCAGCAGTTTAACTAGCGGGAGCGAGCAGTACTTC. It is translated as CASSLTSGSEQYF.

This clone was recorded at least ten times. This rearrangement joins TRBV20-1 to TRBJ2-3, with D possibly TRBD1 on 6 matching bases. The V gene's germline CDR1 is DFQATT and CDR2 SNEGSKA (reference sequence). The CDR3 is 14 residues long. The V end was cut by 2 bases, the J end by 7 bases, with 16 bases between. The CDR3 here is CSARSQGTMNTQYF. The CDR3, as DNA: TGCAGTGCTAGATCACAGGGAACGATGAATACGCAGTATTTT.

The rearrangement joins TRBV6-1 to TRBJ1-5; unclear D gene. Germline values: CDR1 MNHNS, CDR2 SASEGT. This CDR3 contains 14 residues. The V end lost 3 bases, the J end lost 2 bases, and 8 bases lay between the germline ends. The CDR3 nucleotides are TGTGCCAGCAGTGAGGTGGTGGGCAATCAGCCCCAGCATTTT. Amino acids: CASSEVVGNQPQHF.

The chain is built from TRBV4-2 and TRBJ1-2; TRBD1 might be the D (5 bases). Germline CDR1 is LGHNA and CDR2 is YNFKEQ. Trimming left V 1 base short and J 4 bases short, with 10 bases between. The CDR3 covers 14 residues. CDR3 nucleotide sequence: TGTGCCAGCAGCCAAGGGGGCGCTTTCTATGGCTACACCTTC. Encoded protein: CASSQGGAFYGYTF.

This clone was recorded at least ten times. J is TRBJ2-1 and V is TRBV5-1; D tentatively reads TRBD1 or TRBD2 (6 bases each). Germline V gene data show CDR1 as SGHRS and CDR2 as YFSETQ. The CDR3 runs to 16 residues. V shed 3 bases and J shed 8 bases, with 21 bases lying between them. The DNA of the CDR3 is TGCGCCAGCAGCTACCCGGAGGGGACAATAGAGCATGAGCAGTTCTTC. Its translation is CASSYPEGTIEHEQFF.

This clone has just a few counts. The rearrangement uses TRBV28 and TRBJ1-4; tentative D call: TRBD1 (5 bases). Per germline, CDR1 MDHEN and CDR2 SYDVKM. The CDR3 is made up of 14 amino acids. V was pared by 3 bases and J by 4 bases, with 9 bases between. The CDR3 here is CASSLNRSNEKLFF. The CDR3 DNA sequence: TGTGCCAGCAGTTTGAACAGGAGTAATGAAAAACTGTTTTTT.

This clone is termed medium-sized. The rearrangement joins TRBV6-1 to TRBJ1-1, with D tentatively TRBD1 (5 bases). The V end was cut by 5 bases, the J end by 3 bases, with 25 bases between. The CDR3 covers 18 residues. Per germline, CDR1 MNHNS and CDR2 SASEGT. The CDR3 loop is CASSKFRDSVGYDTEAFF. The CDR3 nucleotides read TGTGCCAGCAGTAAGTTTCGGGACTCCGTGGGGTATGACACTGAAGCTTTCTTT.

This clone occurred a few times. Just one base apart from a much larger clone, this may be a read error. The chain employs TRBV2 and TRBJ2-7, with D maybe TRBD2 (5 bases). Germline V gene data show CDR1 as SNHLY and CDR2 as FYNNEI. The length of the CDR3 is 11 residues. The CDR3 here is CDSGLSCEQYF. CDR3 in DNA: TGTGACAGCGGACTCTCCTGCGAGCAGTACTTC.

By share of the sample, this clone is medium-sized. The V call is TRBV2, the J call TRBJ2-1; 14 nucleotides line up with TRBD2. Germline V lookup: CDR1 SNHLY, CDR2 FYNNEI. This CDR3 is built from 14 residues. V lost 5 bases to trimming and J lost 9 bases; unmatched junction nucleotides: 3. The CDR3 sequence: CASSRLAGGSEQFF. As DNA, the CDR3 is TGTGCCAGCAGTCGACTAGCGGGAGGGAGTGAGCAGTTCTTC.

V gene TRBV9 combines with J gene TRBJ2-3; 8 bases align to TRBD2. This CDR3 has 14 residues. J gave up 2 bases and V 9 bases, and 8 bases lay outside the gene matches. Germline V gene lookup returns CDR1 SGDLS and CDR2 YYNGEE. The CDR3 sequence: CAIHSGVSTDTQYF. CDR3 nucleotides: TGTGCCATCCATAGCGGGGTGTCCACAGATACGCAGTATTTT.

The V and J genes are TRBV13 and TRBJ2-7, with D maybe TRBD1 (6 bases). The germline gives CDR1 PRHDT, CDR2 FYEKMQ (reference sequence). This CDR3 comprises 16 residues. V lost 0 bases and J lost 4, with 16 bases in between. The CDR3 spells CASSLGQGKIDYEQYF. The CDR3 DNA reads as TGTGCCAGCAGCTTAGGACAGGGCAAGATTGATTACGAGCAGTACTTC.

This chain connects TRBV10-2 to TRBJ2-4; D is perhaps TRBD2 (5 bases). CDR3 length: 15 residues. Trimming shortened V by 4 bases and J by 1 base, and 11 bases separated the two germline ends. Germline CDR1 reads WSHSY; CDR2 reads SAAADI. CDR3 in DNA: TGCGCCAGCAGTGCACTAGAAAGCGCCAAAAACATTCAGTACTTC. Protein sequence: CASSALESAKNIQYF.